The entry below gives a single T cell receptor beta chain sequence along with its context. The antigen remains unidentified. The sample originates from a study of PD-L1 blockade in urothelial cancer. Study summary: Patients' histories included 0 to 3 prior chemotherapy regimens. Study-wide points: A below-median TCR clonality in blood before treatment predicted better survival.

The ends lost 6 bases at V and 3 bases at J; junction bases unmatched: 12. The germline V gene encodes CDR1 MDHEN and CDR2 SYDVKM. CDR3 length equals 17 residues. Assay: immunoSEQ multiplex PCR; the TCRdb copy retains only in-frame clones and omits some. This table has 70,000 or so clones, approximately 80% appearing once. It was locally advanced or metastatic urothelial carcinoma that patients had. The TCR sequence derives from an older man with urothelial cancer. The chain couples TRBV28 to TRBJ1-3, with 9 positions matching TRBD1. The sequenced sample was PBMCs, obtained around atezolizumab (anti-PD-L1) treatment. The DNA of the CDR3 is TGTGCCAGCAGGGCGGGACTCCGGGACAGGGTTGGAAACACCATATATTTT. Amino acids: CASRAGLRDRVGNTIYF.